This TCR beta chain was obtained from a study of blood T cell repertoires in COVID-19. Some clones are missing from TCRdb's copy, which holds only in-frame ones; the method was immunoSEQ multiplex PCR. The sample consists of 150,000 to 200,000 clones, approximately 90% of them appearing once. This CDR3 has 20 amino acids. The germline gives CDR1 SGHRS, CDR2 YFSETQ. V shed 1 base and J 2 bases; nucleotides not matched to a gene: 12. The receptor was isolated from a man between 60 and 75 years old with active or convalescent COVID-19. The specimen sequenced was peripheral blood. The chain has TRBV5-1 and TRBJ2-5; TRBD2 matches 15 bases. DNA of the CDR3: TGCGCCAGCAGCTTGACTCCCTCCGGGACTAGCGGGGGGACGCAAGAGACCCAGTACTTC. Its translation: CASSLTPSGTSGGTQETQYF.